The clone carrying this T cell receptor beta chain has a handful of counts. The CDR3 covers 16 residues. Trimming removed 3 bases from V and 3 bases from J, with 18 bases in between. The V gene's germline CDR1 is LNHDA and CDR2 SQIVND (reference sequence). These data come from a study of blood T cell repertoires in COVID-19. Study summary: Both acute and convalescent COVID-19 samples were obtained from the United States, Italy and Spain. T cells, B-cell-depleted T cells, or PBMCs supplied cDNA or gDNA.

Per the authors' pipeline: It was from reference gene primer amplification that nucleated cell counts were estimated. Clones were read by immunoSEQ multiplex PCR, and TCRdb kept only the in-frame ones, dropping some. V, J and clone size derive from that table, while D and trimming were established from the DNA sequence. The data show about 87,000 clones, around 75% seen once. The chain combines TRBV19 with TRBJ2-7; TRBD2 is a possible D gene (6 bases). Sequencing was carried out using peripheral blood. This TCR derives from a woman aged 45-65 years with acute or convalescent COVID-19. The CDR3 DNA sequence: TGTGCCAGTAGTATTAGAAAAGGAGGGTCGGGCTACGAGCAGTACTTC. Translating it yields CASSIRKGGSGYEQYF.